By sample fraction, the clone carrying this T cell receptor beta chain is medium-sized (0.01 to 0.1%). Between the trimmed V and J ends, which lost 4 bases and 8 bases, there was a span of 8 bases. CDR3 length equals 11 residues. In germline, CDR1 is SQVTM, CDR2 ANQGSEA. MiXCR, run by TCRdb on the RT-PCR reads, gives a single entry per CDR3 protein. Of around 2,000 distinct CDR3 sequences in the sample, around 15% are singletons; the top ten hold around 8.5%. This sample was included in a study of immune reconstitution after stem cell transplant in scleroderma. This clonotype was obtained from a female donor with systemic sclerosis. Sampling was conducted before or after autologous hematopoietic stem cell transplantation (not recorded which). The chain links TRBV29-1 to TRBJ1-4; D uncertain. The CDR3 nucleotides are TGCAGCGTTGTAGAAGGGGAAAAACTGTTTTTT. It encodes CSVVEGEKLFF.